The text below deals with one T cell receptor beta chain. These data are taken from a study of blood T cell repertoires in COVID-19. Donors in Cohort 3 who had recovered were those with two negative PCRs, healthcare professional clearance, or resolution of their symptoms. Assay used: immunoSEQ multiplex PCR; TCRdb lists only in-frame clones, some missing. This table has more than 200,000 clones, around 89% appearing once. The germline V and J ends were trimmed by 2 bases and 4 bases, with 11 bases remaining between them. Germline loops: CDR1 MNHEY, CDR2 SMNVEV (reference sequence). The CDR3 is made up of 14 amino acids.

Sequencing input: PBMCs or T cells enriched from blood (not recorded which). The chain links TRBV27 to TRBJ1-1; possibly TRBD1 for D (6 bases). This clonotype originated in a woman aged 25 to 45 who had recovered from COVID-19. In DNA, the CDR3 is TGTGCCAGCAGTTTAATTAGGGGGAGCACTGAAGCTTTCTTT. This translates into CASSLIRGSTEAFF.